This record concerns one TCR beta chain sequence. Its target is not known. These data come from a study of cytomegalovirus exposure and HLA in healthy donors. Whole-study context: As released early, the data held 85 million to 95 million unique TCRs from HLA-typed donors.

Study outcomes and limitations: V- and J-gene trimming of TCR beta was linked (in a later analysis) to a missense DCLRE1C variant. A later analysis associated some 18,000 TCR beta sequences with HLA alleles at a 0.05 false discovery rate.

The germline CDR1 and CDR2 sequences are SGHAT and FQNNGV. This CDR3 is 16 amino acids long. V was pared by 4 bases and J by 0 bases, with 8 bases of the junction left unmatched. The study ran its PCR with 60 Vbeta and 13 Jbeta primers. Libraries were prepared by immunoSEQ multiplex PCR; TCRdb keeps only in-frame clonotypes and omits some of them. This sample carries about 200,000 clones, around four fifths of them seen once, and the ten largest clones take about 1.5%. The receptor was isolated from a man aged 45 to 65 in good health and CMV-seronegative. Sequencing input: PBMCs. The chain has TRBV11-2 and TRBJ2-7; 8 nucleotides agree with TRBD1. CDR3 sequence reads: CASSSPRTGSSYEQYF. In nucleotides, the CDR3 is TGTGCCAGCAGCTCGCCCAGGACAGGGAGCTCCTACGAGCAGTACTTC. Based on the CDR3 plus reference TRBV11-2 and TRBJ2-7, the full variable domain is EAGVAQSPRYKIIEKRQSVAFWCNPISGHATLYWYQQILGQGPKLLIQFQNNGVVDDSQLPKDRFSAERLKGVDSTLKIQPAKLEDSAVYLCASSSPRTGSSYEQYFGPGTRLTVT.